These 9 T cell receptor beta chains came from one sample sequenced in a study of blood T cell repertoires in COVID-19. This table comes from immunoSEQ multiplex PCR, and its TCRdb copy is limited to in-frame clones, with some not included. The sample yields approximately 170,000 clones, around 83% seen once. Sequenced: peripheral blood. The source is a woman aged 70-85 years with COVID-19, enrolled during active disease.

V is TRBV6-2 or TRBV6-3 and J is TRBJ2-2; D remains ambiguous. This CDR3 comprises 14 residues. The V end lost 2 bases, the J end lost 8 bases, and 12 bases lay between the germline ends. Germline-derived CDR1 and CDR2 are MNHEY and SVGEGT. CDR3 DNA sequence: TGTGCCAGCAGTTACGAGGCGGCGGTGGGGGAGCTGTTTTTT. It yields the protein CASSYEAAVGELFF.

This clone appeared once. This chain connects TRBV28 to TRBJ2-5; a possible D gene is TRBD2 (6 bases). CDR3 length equals 14 residues. Trimming took off 7 bases at V and 5 bases at J, with 17 bases between the two ends. Germline lookup yields CDR1 MDHEN and CDR2 SYDVKM. The CDR3 DNA is TGTGCCAGCAACGAGGACGGGACTGGGGAGACCCAGTACTTC. It specifies CASNEDGTGETQYF.

The rearrangement joins TRBV2 to TRBJ2-7, with D maybe TRBD2 (5 bases). CDR3 length equals 11 residues. The V gene lost 5 bases and the J gene lost 4 bases, with 6 bases spanning the gap. Germline V gene sequence: CDR1 SNHLY, CDR2 FYNNEI. This CDR3 is CASSREYEQYF. Written as DNA, the CDR3 is TGTGCCAGCAGTAGGGAGTACGAGCAGTACTTC.

The genes are TRBV6-5 and TRBJ1-2; 12 bases line up with TRBD1. This CDR3 comprises 14 residues. Germline lookup yields CDR1 MNHEY and CDR2 SVGAGI. V lost 10 bases, J lost 2 bases, and 5 bases stayed unmatched. The DNA of the CDR3 is TGTGCCACCGTTGGGACAGGGGGCAACTATGGCTACACCTTC. Translating it yields CATVGTGGNYGYTF.

The CDR3 reads CASSVGQREGLETQYF. In DNA, the CDR3 is TGTGCCAGCAGCGTAGGGCAGCGGGAGGGCCTGGAGACCCAGTACTTC. The chain couples TRBV9 to TRBJ2-5, with 10 bases fitting TRBD2. The V gene end was trimmed by 0 bases and the J gene end by 5 bases; junction bases not matched to a gene: 7. Per germline, CDR1 SGDLS and CDR2 YYNGEE. The CDR3 is 16 residues long. Full variable domain (missing parts from reference TRBV9 and TRBJ2-5): DSGVTQTPKHLITATGQRVTLRCSPRSGDLSVYWYQQSLDQGLQFLIQYYNGEERAKGNILERFSAQQFPDLHSELNLSSLELGDSALYFCASSVGQREGLETQYFGPGTRLLVL.

The rearrangement links TRBV12-2 to TRBJ2-5; TRBD2, the table's D call, was not compared with the DNA. TRBV12-2 is a pseudogene locus. The CDR3 is 12 amino acids. This CDR3 reads CASRLTGETQYF. The CDR3 nucleotides are TGTGCAAGTCGCTTAACGGGAGAGACCCAGTACTTC.

This clone was observed many times. The chain has TRBV28 and TRBJ1-1; 8 nucleotides agree with TRBD1. Germline lookup yields CDR1 MDHEN and CDR2 SYDVKM. V lost 5 bases to trimming and J lost 3 bases; unmatched junction nucleotides: 11. The CDR3 runs to 16 residues. As DNA, the CDR3 is TGTGCCAGCAGTGGACAGGGCGTATTCGGGGACACTGAAGCTTTCTTT. It yields the protein CASSGQGVFGDTEAFF.

The CDR3 reads CASRVDSGYTF. The CDR3 bases are TGTGCCAGCAGGGTGGATAGCGGCTACACCTTC. The V gene is TRBV28, the J gene TRBJ1-2; no firm D call. This CDR3 has 11 residues. Trimming cost V 6 bases and J 8 bases, with 10 bases left between them. Germline assignment: CDR1 MDHEN and CDR2 SYDVKM.

The genes are TRBV5-1 and TRBJ2-1; TRBD2 is a possible D gene (6 bases). The V end lost 1 base, the J end lost 3 bases, and 11 bases lay between the germline ends. The germline V gene encodes CDR1 SGHRS and CDR2 YFSETQ. This CDR3 spans 15 amino acids. CDR3 amino acids: CASSLRELGYNEQFF. In nucleotides, the CDR3 is TGCGCCAGCAGCTTGCGGGAGTTAGGCTACAATGAGCAGTTCTTC.